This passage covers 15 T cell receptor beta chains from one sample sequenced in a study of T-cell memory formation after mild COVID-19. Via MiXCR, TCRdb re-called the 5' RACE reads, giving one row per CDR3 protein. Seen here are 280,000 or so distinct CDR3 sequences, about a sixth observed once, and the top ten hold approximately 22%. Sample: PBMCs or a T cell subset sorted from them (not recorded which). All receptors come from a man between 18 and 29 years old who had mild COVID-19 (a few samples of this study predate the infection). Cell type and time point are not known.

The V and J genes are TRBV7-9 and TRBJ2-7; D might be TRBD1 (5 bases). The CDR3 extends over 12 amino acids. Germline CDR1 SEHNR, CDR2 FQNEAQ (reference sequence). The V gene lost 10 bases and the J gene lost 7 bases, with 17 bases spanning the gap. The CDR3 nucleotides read TGTGCCATAGGGGTTCCAGCGCGGGAGCAGTACGTC. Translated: CAIGVPAREQYV.

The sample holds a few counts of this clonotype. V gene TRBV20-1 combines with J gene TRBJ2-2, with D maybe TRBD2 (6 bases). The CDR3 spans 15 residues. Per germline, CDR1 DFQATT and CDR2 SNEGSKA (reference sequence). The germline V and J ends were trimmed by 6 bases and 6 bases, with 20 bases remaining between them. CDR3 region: CSARISVGGAGELFF. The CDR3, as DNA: TGCAGTGCCAGAATTTCGGTGGGGGGAGCCGGGGAGCTGTTTTTT.

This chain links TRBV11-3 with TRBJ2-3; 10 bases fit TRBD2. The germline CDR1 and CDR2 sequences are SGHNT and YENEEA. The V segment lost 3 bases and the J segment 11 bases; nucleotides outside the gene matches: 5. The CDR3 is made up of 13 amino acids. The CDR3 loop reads CASSFGLAGVQYF. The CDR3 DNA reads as TGTGCCAGCAGCTTCGGGCTAGCGGGGGTGCAGTATTTT.

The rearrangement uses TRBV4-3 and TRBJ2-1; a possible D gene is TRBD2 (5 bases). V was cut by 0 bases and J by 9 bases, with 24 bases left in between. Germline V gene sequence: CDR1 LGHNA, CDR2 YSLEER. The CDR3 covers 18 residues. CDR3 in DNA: TGCGCCAGCAGCCAAGATCGGGTATTAATTCGGGGAGTAAGTGAGCAGTTCTTC. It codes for CASSQDRVLIRGVSEQFF.

CDR3 nucleotide sequence: TGTGCCAGCAGCCAAGACCAGGGTCCTAAGGAATATGGCTACACCTTC. Protein: CASSQDQGPKEYGYTF. The gene calls are TRBV4-2 and TRBJ1-2; TRBD1 is a possible D gene (5 bases). The V gene lost 0 bases and the J gene lost 5 bases, with 16 bases spanning the gap. Germline V gives CDR1 LGHNA, CDR2 YNFKEQ. The CDR3 runs 16 residues.

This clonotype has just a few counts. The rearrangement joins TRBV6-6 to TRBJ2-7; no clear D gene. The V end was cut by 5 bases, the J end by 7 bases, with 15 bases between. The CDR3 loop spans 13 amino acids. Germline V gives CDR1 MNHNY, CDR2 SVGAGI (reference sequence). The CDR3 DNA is TGTGCCAGCAGTAACTGGGCGCCAAAGGAGCAGTACTTC. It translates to CASSNWAPKEQYF.

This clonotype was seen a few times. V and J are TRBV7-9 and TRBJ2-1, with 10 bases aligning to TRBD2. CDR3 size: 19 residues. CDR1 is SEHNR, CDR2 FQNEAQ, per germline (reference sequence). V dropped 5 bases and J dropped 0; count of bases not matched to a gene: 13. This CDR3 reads CASSHNRASGGFSYNEQFF. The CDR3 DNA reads TGTGCCAGCAGCCATAATAGGGCTAGCGGGGGTTTCTCCTACAATGAGCAGTTCTTC.

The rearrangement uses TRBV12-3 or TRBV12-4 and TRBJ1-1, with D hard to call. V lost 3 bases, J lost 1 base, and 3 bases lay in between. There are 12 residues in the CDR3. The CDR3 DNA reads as TGTGCCAGCAGTTTTTGGAACACTGAAGCTTTCTTT. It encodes CASSFWNTEAFF.

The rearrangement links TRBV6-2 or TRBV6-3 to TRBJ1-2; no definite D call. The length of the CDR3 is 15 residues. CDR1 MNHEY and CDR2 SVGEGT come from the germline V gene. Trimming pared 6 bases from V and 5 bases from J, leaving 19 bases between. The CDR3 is CASSLRAPKGYGYTF. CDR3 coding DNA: TGTGCCAGCAGCCTTCGGGCTCCGAAAGGGTATGGCTACACCTTC.

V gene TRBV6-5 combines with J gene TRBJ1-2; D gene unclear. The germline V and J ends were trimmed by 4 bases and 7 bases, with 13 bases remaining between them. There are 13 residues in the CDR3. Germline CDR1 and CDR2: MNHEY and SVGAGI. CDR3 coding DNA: TGTGCCAGCAGTTCCCTAGACGGCTTTGGCTACACCTTC. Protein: CASSSLDGFGYTF.

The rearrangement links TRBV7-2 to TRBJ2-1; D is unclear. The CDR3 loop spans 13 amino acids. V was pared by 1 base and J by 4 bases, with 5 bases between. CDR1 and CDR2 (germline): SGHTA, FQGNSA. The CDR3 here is CASSLVWYNEQFF. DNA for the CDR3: TGTGCCAGCAGCTTAGTTTGGTACAATGAGCAGTTCTTC.

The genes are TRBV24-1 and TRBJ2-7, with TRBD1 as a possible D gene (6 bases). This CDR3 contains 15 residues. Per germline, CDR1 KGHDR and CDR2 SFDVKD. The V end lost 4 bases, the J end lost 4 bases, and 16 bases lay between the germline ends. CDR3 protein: CATSDLRDTKYEQYF. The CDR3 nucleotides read TGTGCCACCAGTGACCTCCGGGACACCAAGTACGAGCAGTACTTC.

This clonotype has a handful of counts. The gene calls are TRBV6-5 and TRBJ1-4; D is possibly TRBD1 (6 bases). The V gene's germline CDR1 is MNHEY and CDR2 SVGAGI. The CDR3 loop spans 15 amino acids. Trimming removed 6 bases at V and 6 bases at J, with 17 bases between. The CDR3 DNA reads TGTGCCAGCAGCCGAGGGGGGGGAAATTATGAAAAACTGTTTTTT. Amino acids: CASSRGGGNYEKLFF.

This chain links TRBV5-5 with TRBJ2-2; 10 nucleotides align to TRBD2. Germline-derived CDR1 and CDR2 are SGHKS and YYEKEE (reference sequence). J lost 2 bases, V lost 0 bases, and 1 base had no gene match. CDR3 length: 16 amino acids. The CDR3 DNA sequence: TGTGCCAGCAGCTTGGAGCGGGGGGGCAACACCGGGGAGCTGTTTTTT. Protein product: CASSLERGGNTGELFF.

CDR3 loop: CASSFSGGGEQYF. In nucleotides, the CDR3 is TGTGCCAGCAGTTTTAGCGGGGGGGGCGAGCAGTACTTC. This sequence joins TRBV27 and TRBJ2-7, with 11 bases fitting TRBD2. The CDR3 consists of 13 residues. The junction had 1 base not matched to a gene; V was cut back by 3 bases and J by 6 bases. Germline assignment: CDR1 MNHEY and CDR2 SMNVEV (reference sequence).